This entry is about one T cell receptor beta chain. The antigen remains undetermined. A library of TCRbeta sequences, prepared with unique molecular identifiers, was generated. TCRdb re-analysed the PCR reads in MiXCR, keeping a single row per CDR3 protein. The data hold about 830,000 distinct CDR3 sequences, with approximately 15% observed a single time. This sample was taken from a study of T-cell reconstitution after alpha-beta-depleted transplantation in children. V lost 1 base and J lost 6, with 12 bases in between. CDR1 and CDR2 from the germline V gene are KGHSH and LQKENI. The CDR3 sequence is 15 residues long. Study-wide points: Reportedly, alpha-beta T cells present about two months post-transplant originated from several hundred expanded clones of graft origin.

The V call is TRBV18, the J call TRBJ1-4, with D possibly matching TRBD1 (5 bases). This TCR came from a male patient under 18 who had a stem cell transplant for acute lymphoblastic leukemia, so the T cells may come from the graft donor. The source material was PBMCs, mostly from graft donor cells, sampled 360 days after TCRalphabeta/CD19-depleted stem cell transplant. Here the CDR3 DNA reads TGTGCCAGCTCACCACGCAGGCTGGGGGATGAAAAACTGTTTTTT. Translation gives CASSPRRLGDEKLFF.